Sequencing of this T cell receptor (beta chain) was carried out in a study of blood T cell repertoires in COVID-19. Study background: There were acute and convalescent COVID-19 samples, and they came from the United States, Italy and Spain.

Only a few counts were recorded for this clone. V was cut by 6 bases and J by 0 bases, with 12 bases left in between. Germline V lookup: CDR1 MNHEY, CDR2 SVGAGI. CDR3 size: 15 residues. Here immunoSEQ multiplex PCR was the method, and the copy in TCRdb shows in-frame clones only, minus some. The table includes under 200,000 clones, about 86% detected once. V is TRBV6-5 and J is TRBJ2-1; TRBD2 might be the D (5 bases). Input material: peripheral blood. The sequence was obtained from a woman of 80 years or more in a cohort sampled during active or convalescent COVID-19. CDR3 sequence reads: CASSPPGSSYNEQFF. The CDR3 nucleotides read TGTGCCAGCAGCCCCCCGGGGAGCTCCTACAATGAGCAGTTCTTC.